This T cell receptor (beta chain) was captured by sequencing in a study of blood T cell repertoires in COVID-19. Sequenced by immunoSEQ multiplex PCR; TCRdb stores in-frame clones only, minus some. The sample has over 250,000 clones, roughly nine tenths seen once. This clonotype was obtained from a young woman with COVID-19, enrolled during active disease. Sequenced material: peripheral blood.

The CDR3 DNA reads TGTGCCAGCAGCTTGGGAGGTGCCGAGCAGTACTTC. Its translation: CASSLGGAEQYF. The chain couples TRBV5-4 to TRBJ2-7; no clear D. Trimming stripped 0 bases from V and 6 bases from J, with 7 bases between. The CDR3 is made up of 12 amino acids. Germline assignment: CDR1 SGHNT and CDR2 YYREEE (reference sequence).